This T cell receptor (beta chain) was profiled in a study of radiation and T cells in renal cell carcinoma. Deletions cut 2 bases from V and 4 bases from J, with 18 bases between. Germline CDR1 is SGHVS and CDR2 is FQNEAQ. There are 16 residues in the CDR3. Assay used: immunoSEQ multiplex PCR; TCRdb lists only in-frame clones, some missing. The data show approximately 100,000 clones, with around 88% seen just once and approximately 7.9% held by the top ten. This sample's time point: baseline pretreatment blood. Treatment reported: 15 Gy SBRT to primary tumor, nephrectomy 4 weeks later. The chain joins TRBV7-8 to TRBJ2-7; D is unresolved. Sequencing was performed on blood, taken from a patient whose treatment included radiotherapy and nephrectomy. This clonotype originated in a man in his forties or fifties with renal cell carcinoma. The CDR3 loop reads CASSLSLAASGYEQYF. CDR3 bases: TGTGCCAGCAGCTTAAGTCTGGCGGCGAGTGGGTACGAGCAGTACTTC.